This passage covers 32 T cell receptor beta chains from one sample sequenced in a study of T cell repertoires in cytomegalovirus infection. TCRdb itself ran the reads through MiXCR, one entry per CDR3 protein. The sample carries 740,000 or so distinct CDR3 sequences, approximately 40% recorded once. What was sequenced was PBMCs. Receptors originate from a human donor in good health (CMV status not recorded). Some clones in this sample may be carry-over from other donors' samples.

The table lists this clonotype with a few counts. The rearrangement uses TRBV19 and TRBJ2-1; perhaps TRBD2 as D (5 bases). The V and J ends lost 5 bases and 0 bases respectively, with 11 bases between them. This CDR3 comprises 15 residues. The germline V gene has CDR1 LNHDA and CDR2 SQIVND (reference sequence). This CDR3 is CASSLSVGSYNEQFF. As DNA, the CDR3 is TGTGCCAGTAGTCTTAGCGTAGGCTCCTACAATGAGCAGTTCTTC.

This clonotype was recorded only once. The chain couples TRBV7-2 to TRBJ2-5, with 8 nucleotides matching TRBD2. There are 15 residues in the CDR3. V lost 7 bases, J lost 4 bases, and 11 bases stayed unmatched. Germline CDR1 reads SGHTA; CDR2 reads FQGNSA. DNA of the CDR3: TGTGCCAGCACCCCGGGTAGCGGGATGGGAGAGACCCAGTACTTC. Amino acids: CASTPGSGMGETQYF.

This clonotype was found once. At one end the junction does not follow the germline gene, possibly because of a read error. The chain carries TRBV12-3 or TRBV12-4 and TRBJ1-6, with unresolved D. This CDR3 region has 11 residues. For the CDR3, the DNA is TGTGCCAGCCGTAAAAATTCATCCCTCCACTTT. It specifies CASRKNSSLHF.

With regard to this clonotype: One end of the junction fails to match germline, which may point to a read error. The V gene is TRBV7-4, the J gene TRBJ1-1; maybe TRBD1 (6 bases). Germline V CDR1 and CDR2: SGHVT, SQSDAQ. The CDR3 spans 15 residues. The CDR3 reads CASSPLRDMNTEDFF. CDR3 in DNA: TGTGCCAGCAGCCCTCTACGGGACATGAACACTGAAGATTTCTTT.

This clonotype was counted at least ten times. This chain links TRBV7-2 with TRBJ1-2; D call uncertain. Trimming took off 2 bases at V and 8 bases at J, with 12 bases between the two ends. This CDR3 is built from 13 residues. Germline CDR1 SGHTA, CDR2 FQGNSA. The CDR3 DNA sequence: TGTGCCAGCAGCTTATCCTTTTTGTTGGGCTACACCTTC. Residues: CASSLSFLLGYTF.

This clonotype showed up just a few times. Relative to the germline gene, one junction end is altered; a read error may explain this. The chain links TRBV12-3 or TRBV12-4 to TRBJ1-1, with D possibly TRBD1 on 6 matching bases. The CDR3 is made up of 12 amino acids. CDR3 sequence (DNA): TGTGCCAGCACTTTAGGGGGGCAGGAAGCTTTCTTT. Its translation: CASTLGGQEAFF.

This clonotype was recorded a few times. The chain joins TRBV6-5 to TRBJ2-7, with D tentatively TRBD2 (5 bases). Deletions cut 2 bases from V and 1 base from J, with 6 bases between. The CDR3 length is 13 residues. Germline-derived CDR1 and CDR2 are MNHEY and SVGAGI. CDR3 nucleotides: TGTGCCAGCAGTTACGGGGAGTCCTACGAGCAGTACTTC. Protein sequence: CASSYGESYEQYF.

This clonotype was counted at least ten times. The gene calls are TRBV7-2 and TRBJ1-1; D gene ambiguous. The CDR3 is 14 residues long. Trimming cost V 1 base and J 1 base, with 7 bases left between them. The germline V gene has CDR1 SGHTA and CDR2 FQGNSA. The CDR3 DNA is TGTGCCAGCAGCTTAGTAGGCACGAACACTGAAGCTTTCTTT. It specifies CASSLVGTNTEAFF.

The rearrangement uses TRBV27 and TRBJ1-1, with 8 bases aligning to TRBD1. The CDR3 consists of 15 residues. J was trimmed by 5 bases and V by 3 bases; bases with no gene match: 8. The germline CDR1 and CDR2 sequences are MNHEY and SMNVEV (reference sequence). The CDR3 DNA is TGTGCCAGCAGTTTCGGACAGGGAGGATTAACTGAAGCTTTCTTT. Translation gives CASSFGQGGLTEAFF.

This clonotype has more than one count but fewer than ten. The CDR3 protein is CASSTGTANGYTF. The CDR3 region has the DNA TGTGCCAGCAGTACCGGGACTGCCAATGGCTACACCTTC. V usage is TRBV25-1 and J usage is TRBJ1-2; D possibly corresponds to TRBD1 (5 bases). The CDR3 is 13 residues long. Trimming took off 5 bases at V and 6 bases at J, with 13 bases between the two ends. From germline, CDR1 is MGHDK and CDR2 SYGVNS.

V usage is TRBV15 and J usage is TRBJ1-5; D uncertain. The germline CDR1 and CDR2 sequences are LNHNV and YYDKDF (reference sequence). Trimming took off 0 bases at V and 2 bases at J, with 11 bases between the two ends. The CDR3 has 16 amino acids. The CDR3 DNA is TGTGCCACCAGCAGAGATCAAGGGCGCGGCAATCAGCCCCAGCATTTT. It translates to CATSRDQGRGNQPQHF.

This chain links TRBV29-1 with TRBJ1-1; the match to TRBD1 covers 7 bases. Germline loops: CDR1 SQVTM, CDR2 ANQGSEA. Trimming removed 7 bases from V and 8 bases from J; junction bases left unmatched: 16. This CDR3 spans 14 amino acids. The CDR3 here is CSAGPGTGAIEAFF. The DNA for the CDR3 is TGCAGCGCAGGACCCGGAACAGGGGCAATCGAAGCTTTCTTT.

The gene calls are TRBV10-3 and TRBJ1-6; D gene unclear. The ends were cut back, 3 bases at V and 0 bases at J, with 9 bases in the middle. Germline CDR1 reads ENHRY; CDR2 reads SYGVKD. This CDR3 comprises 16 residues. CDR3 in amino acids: CAISEGSSSYNSPLHF. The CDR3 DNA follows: TGTGCCATCAGTGAAGGTTCTAGCTCCTATAATTCACCCCTCCACTTT.

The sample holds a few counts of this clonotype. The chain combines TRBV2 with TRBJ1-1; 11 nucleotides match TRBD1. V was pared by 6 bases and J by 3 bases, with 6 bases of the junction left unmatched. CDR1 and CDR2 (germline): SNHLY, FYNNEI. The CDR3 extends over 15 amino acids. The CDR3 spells CASRAPGQGDTEAFF. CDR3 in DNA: TGTGCCAGCAGGGCCCCGGGACAGGGGGACACTGAAGCTTTCTTT.

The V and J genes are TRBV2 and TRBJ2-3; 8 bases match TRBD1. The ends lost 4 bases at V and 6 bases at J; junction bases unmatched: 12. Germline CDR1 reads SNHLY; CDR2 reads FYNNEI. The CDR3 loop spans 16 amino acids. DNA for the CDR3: TGTGCCAGCAGTGCATTCGGGACAGGCCGGACCGATACGCAGTATTTT. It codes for CASSAFGTGRTDTQYF.

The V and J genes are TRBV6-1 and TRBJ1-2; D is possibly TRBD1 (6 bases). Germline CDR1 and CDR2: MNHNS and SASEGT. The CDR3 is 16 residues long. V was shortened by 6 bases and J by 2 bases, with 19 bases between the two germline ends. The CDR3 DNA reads TGTGCCAGCAGGAGACAGGATAATTATGGGAACTATGGCTACACCTTC. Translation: CASRRQDNYGNYGYTF.

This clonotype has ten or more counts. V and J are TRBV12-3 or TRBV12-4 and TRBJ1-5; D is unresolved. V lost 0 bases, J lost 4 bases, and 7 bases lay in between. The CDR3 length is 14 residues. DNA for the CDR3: TGTGCCAGCAGTTTAGCGTCGGATAATCAGCCCCAGCATTTT. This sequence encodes CASSLASDNQPQHF.

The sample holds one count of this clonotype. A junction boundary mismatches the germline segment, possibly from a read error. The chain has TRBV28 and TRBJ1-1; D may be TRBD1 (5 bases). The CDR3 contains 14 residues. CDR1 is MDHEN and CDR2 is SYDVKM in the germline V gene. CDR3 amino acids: CASTSPGRYTEAFF. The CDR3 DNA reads TGTGCCAGCACTTCACCAGGGAGATACACGGAAGCTTTCTTT.

The chain's CDR3 is CASSSSVGVGTEAFF. CDR3 coding DNA: TGTGCCAGCAGTTCCTCAGTGGGGGTAGGCACTGAAGCTTTCTTT. This chain links TRBV12-3 or TRBV12-4 with TRBJ1-1; perhaps TRBD1 as D (5 bases). Trimming took 4 bases from V and 4 from J, leaving 16 bases between them. The CDR3 totals 15 residues.

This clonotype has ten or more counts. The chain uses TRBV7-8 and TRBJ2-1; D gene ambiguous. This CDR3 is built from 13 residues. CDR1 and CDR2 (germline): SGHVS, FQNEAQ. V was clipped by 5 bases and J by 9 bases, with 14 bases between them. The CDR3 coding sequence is TGTGCCAGCAGCCTAGAGTGGGAAGGTGAGCAGTTCTTC. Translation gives CASSLEWEGEQFF.

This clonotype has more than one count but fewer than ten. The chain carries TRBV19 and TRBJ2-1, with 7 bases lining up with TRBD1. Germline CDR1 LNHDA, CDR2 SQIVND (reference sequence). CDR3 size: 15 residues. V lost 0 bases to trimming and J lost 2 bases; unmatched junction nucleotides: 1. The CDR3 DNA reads TGTGCCAGTAGTATAGAGGGACAGCCCTACAATGAGCAGTTCTTC. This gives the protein CASSIEGQPYNEQFF.

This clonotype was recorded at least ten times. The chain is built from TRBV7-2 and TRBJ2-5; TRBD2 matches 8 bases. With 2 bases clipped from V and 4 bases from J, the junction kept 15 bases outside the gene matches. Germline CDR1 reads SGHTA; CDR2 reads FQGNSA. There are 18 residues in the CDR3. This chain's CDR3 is CASSLTGYRAAGGETQYF. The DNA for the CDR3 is TGTGCCAGCAGCTTAACGGGATACAGAGCGGCGGGGGGAGAGACCCAGTACTTC. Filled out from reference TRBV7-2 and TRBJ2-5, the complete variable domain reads GAGVSQSPSNKVTEKGKDVELRCDPISGHTALYWYRQSLGQGLEFLIYFQGNSAPDKSGLPSDRFSAERTGGSVSTLTIQRTQQEDSAVYLCASSLTGYRAAGGETQYFGPGTRLLVL.

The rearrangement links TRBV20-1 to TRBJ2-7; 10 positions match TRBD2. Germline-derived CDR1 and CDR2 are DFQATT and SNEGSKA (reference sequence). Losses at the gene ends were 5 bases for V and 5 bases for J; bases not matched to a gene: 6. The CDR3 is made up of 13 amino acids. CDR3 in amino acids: CSALSGRAHEQYF. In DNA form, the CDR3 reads TGCAGTGCTCTGAGCGGGAGGGCCCACGAGCAGTACTTC.

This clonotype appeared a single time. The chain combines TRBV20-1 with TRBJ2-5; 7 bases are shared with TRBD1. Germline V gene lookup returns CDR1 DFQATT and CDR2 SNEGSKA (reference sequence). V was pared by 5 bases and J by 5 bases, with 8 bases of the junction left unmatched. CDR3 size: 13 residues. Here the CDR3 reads CSAYSGGWETQYF. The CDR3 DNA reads TGCAGTGCTTATTCAGGGGGTTGGGAGACCCAGTACTTC.

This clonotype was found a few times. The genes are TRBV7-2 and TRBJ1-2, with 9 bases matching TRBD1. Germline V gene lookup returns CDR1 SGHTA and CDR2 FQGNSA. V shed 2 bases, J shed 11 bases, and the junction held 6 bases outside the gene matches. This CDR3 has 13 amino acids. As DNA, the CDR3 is TGTGCCAGCAGCTTACTCGGACAGGGGAAGTACACCTTC. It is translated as CASSLLGQGKYTF.

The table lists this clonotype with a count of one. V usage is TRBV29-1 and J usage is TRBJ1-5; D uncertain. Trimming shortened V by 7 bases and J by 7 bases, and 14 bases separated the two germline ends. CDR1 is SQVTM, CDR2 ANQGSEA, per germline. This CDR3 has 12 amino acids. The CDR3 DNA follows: TGCAGCGCGGCCCCGAAAGTGCAGCCCCAGCATTTT. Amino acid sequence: CSAAPKVQPQHF.

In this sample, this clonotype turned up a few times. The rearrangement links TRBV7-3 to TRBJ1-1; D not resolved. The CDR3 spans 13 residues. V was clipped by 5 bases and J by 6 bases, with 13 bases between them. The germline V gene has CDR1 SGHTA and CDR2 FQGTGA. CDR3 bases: TGTGCCAGCAGCCCAGGTGGTGTCCCTGAAGCTTTCTTT. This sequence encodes CASSPGGVPEAFF.

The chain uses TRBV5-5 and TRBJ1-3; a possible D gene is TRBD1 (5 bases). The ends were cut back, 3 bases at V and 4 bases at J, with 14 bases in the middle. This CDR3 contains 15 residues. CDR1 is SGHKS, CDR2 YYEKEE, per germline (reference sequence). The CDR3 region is CASSSSGPLGNTIYF. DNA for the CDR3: TGTGCCAGCAGCTCTTCGGGACCGCTAGGAAACACCATATATTTT.

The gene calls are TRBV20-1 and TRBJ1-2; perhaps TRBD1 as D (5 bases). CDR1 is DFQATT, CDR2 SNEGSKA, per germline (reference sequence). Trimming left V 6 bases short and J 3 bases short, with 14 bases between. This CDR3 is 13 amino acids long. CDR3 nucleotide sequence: TGCAGTGCGAGGGACTTTACACACTATGGCTACACCTTC. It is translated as CSARDFTHYGYTF.

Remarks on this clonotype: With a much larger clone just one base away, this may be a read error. DNA for the CDR3: TGTGCCAGCAGCCCCTCCACTAGCGGGCGTAATTTCTTC. It encodes CASSPSTSGRNFF. The chain is built from TRBV7-2 and TRBJ2-1, with TRBD2 matching 9 bases. V lost 5 bases and J lost 16; bases outside the gene matches: 12. Germline V gene lookup returns CDR1 SGHTA and CDR2 FQGNSA. The CDR3 spans 13 residues.

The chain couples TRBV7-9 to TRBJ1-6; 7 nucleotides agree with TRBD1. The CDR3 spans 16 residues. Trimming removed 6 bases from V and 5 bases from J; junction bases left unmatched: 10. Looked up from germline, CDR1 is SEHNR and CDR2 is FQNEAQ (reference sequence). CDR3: CASSSRSGGHNSPLHF. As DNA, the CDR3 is TGTGCCAGCAGTTCCAGGTCAGGGGGACATAATTCACCCCTCCACTTT.

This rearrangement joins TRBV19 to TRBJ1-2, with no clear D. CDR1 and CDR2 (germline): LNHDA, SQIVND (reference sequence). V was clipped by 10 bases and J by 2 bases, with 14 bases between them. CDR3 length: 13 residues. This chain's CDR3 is CATREPSNYGYTF. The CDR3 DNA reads TGTGCCACCAGAGAGCCCTCAAACTATGGCTACACCTTC.